These T cell receptor beta chains were read from a single sample in a study of chemoradiotherapy in HPV16-positive cancers. Sequenced by immunoSEQ multiplex PCR; TCRdb stores in-frame clones only, minus some. The profile shows roughly 29,000 clones, about nine tenths of them singletons. Source: blood, taken from a patient who underwent chemoradiotherapy. Receptor source: a human donor with HPV-associated anogenital cancer. CDR3s include the opening cysteine and the closing phenylalanine or tryptophan. D genes are given only for firm matches.

cdr3_aa	v_call	j_call	d_call
CASSLALTLEQYF	TRBV11-2	TRBJ2-7	NA
CASSVGSFNQGVVVNTEAFF	TRBV7-8	TRBJ1-1	NA
CASSRDGRGNQPQHF	TRBV11-2	TRBJ1-5	NA
CASSGQGSNQPQHF	TRBV18	TRBJ1-5	TRBD1
CASSWGRGTYEQYF	TRBV5-5	TRBJ2-7	NA
CASSQDPGELWVYGYTF	TRBV4-1	TRBJ1-2	NA
CASSPELLNTEAFF	TRBV18	TRBJ1-1	NA
CASSSDLTQYF	TRBV5-4	TRBJ2-5	NA
CASSTLAGGGTQETQYF	TRBV5-1	TRBJ2-5	TRBD2
CASSRDAYEQYF	TRBV5-1	TRBJ2-7	NA
CASSLGGLLSGANVLTF	TRBV5-4	TRBJ2-6	NA
CASSSAAYNEQFF	TRBV7-9	TRBJ2-1	NA
CASSESTGANEQFF	TRBV2	TRBJ2-1	TRBD1
CASSYRGTAPYTDTQYF	TRBV5-4	TRBJ2-3	NA
CASSGTAGGDTQYF	TRBV2	TRBJ2-3	TRBD2
CAWKGQENSNQPQHF	TRBV30	TRBJ1-5	TRBD1
CAWSPLGQGATEAFF	TRBV30	TRBJ1-1	TRBD1
CASSGDRATGELFF	TRBV11-2	TRBJ2-2	TRBD1
CASSSADSNQPQHF	TRBV7-8	TRBJ1-5	NA
CASSSSSYEQYF	TRBV6-6	TRBJ2-7	NA
CASRDNQETQYF	TRBV27	TRBJ2-5	NA
CASSLARAGGRYGYTF	TRBV7-8	TRBJ1-2	TRBD1
CASSWWRTGGRNTEAFF	TRBV5-7	TRBJ1-1	TRBD1
CASSEYKGSEQFF	TRBV25-1	TRBJ2-1	NA
CASNGLREGIYEQYF	TRBV5-6	TRBJ2-7	TRBD2
CASSLGLYNEQFF	TRBV19	TRBJ2-1	NA
CATSRRLAGAYTGELFF	TRBV15	TRBJ2-2	TRBD2
CASSYSPRDGSPLHF	TRBV6-5	TRBJ1-6	NA
CASTKGAPEAFF	TRBV23-1	TRBJ1-1	NA